This T cell receptor beta chain is drawn from a study of CD8+CD57+ T cells in acquired aplastic anemia. Study context: Sorted CD4+ plus CD8+ cells gave DNA averaging around 3.2 ug. Study-level points and caveats: Significance was not reached for CD8+ Simpson's diversity between patients and controls. Around 29 CD8+ CDR3 sequences were shared between patients and controls.

In its sample, this clonotype was seen many times. Its antigen is not known. Patients who underwent sequencing had shown CD8+CD57+ cell expansion by flow cytometry. Blood came from patients not yet given any therapy. TCR beta VDJ and CDR3 profiles were obtained from a genomic DNA template. One entry per CDR3 protein results from TCRdb running MiXCR on the reads. The sample lists nearly 60,000 distinct CDR3 sequences, around 60% seen once, with about 16% in the top ten. The receptor's source is a human donor with aplastic anemia. Material for sequencing was sorted CD4+, CD8+, or CD8+CD57+ T cells (not recorded which) from PBMCs.

CDR3 loop: CASSYEGEGNTEAFF. In DNA form, the CDR3 reads TGTGCCAGCAGTTACGAGGGCGAGGGGAACACTGAAGCTTTCTTT. This rearrangement joins TRBV6-6 to TRBJ1-1, with D unresolved. Per germline, CDR1 MNHNY and CDR2 SVGAGI (reference sequence). Deletions cut 2 bases from V and 1 base from J, with 11 bases between. The CDR3 sequence is 15 residues long.